A selection of T cell receptor beta chains follows, all from one sample in a study of identical twins. MiXCR, run by TCRdb on the 5' RACE reads, gives a single entry per CDR3 protein. The table includes 1.5 million to 2 million distinct CDR3 sequences, 25% to 35% detected once. The sequenced sample consisted of cord blood. The receptors stem from a newborn girl in good health. The CDR3 runs from the conserved cysteine through the conserved F or W.

TRBV20-1	TRBJ2-2	CSARVQHTGELFF
TRBV5-1	TRBJ2-7	CASTGQTRESEQYF
TRBV20-1	TRBJ2-1	CSAQVDRGRYEQFF
TRBV12-3/TRBV12-4	TRBJ1-2	CASTLAGAGALYGYTF
TRBV10-3	TRBJ2-7	CAISESSGYSYEQSF
TRBV2	TRBJ2-2	CASSVWTTGELFF
TRBV25-1	TRBJ1-1	CASSESWGMNTEAFF
TRBV12-3/TRBV12-4	TRBJ1-1	CASRRAEGEAFF
TRBV21-1	TRBJ2-3	CASSKEVTSGDASTDTQYF
TRBV27	TRBJ2-7	CASSPLLGGRYEQYF
TRBV4-1	TRBJ1-1	CASSQTSARGITEAFF
TRBV7-2	TRBJ2-7	CASSLGLAGPYEQYF
TRBV6-5	TRBJ1-1	CASSYSRTREVTEAFF
TRBV29-1	TRBJ2-5	CSVLTGQGAETQYF
TRBV5-1	TRBJ2-3	CASSLRQGGWSTDTQYF
TRBV12-3/TRBV12-4	TRBJ2-7	CASSFLRGKGLSSYEQYF
TRBV6-5	TRBJ1-4	CASSSLSYGQGLPTNEKLFF
TRBV4-2	TRBJ1-4	CASSQIPGQGYEKLFF
TRBV3-1	TRBJ2-5	CASSPLPSLTSGGLPQETQYF
TRBV4-1	TRBJ2-1	CASSRDPGRALSYNEQFF
TRBV11-2	TRBJ2-4	CASSLIAKNIQYF
TRBV7-6	TRBJ2-5	CASSWGVNEQYF
TRBV20-1	TRBJ1-2	CSAIQSNYGYTF
TRBV12-3/TRBV12-4	TRBJ1-1	CASCRQGALDSEAFF
TRBV6-6	.	CASSYANQGEQYF
TRBV30	TRBJ2-7	CAWSRQGSEQYF
TRBV28	TRBJ1-1	CASSLVGIEAFF
TRBV21-1	TRBJ2-7	CASSNYNGTSGAYEQYF
TRBV7-2	TRBJ2-1	CASSLGSGGPYNEQFF
TRBV2	TRBJ2-3	CASSGPIGTDTQYF
TRBV20-1	.	CSARDAGTFQETQFF